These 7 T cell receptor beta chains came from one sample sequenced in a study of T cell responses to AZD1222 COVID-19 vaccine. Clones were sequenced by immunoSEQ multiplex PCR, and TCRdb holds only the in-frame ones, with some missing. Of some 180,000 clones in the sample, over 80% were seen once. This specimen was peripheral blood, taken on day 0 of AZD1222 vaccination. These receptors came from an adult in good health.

CDR3 protein: CASSLGHRGTEAFF. CDR3 nucleotides: TGCGCCAGCAGCTTGGGACACCGGGGCACTGAAGCTTTCTTT. This chain connects TRBV5-1 to TRBJ1-1; D is uncertain. Trimming stripped 0 bases from V and 4 bases from J, with 10 bases between. Germline CDR1 is SGHRS and CDR2 is YFSETQ. The CDR3 loop spans 14 amino acids.

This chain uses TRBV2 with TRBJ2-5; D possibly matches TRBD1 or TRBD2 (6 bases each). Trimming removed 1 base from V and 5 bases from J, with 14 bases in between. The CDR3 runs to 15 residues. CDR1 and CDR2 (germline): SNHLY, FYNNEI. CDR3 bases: TGTGCCAGCAGTGAAGTAGGGGGGTATTGGGAGACCCAGTACTTC. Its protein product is CASSEVGGYWETQYF.

The CDR3 sequence: CASSLAPDRLSGYTF. Written as DNA, the CDR3 is TGTGCCAGCAGCTTGGCCCCGGACAGGTTAAGTGGCTACACCTTC. The V gene is TRBV5-5, the J gene TRBJ1-2; 7 bases map to TRBD1. The V and J ends lost 0 bases and 7 bases, in that order; junction bases with no gene match: 9. The germline gives CDR1 SGHKS, CDR2 YYEKEE (reference sequence). The CDR3 has 15 residues.

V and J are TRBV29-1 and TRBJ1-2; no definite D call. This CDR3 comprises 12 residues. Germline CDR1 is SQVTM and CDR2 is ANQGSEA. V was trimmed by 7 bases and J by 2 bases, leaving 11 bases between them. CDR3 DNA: TGCAGCGCCGTCGTGGACAACTATGGCTACACCTTC. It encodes CSAVVDNYGYTF.

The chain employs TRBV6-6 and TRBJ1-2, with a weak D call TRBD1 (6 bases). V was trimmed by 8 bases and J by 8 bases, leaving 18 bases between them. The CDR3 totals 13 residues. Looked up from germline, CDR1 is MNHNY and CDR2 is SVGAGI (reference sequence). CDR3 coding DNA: TGTGCCAGCCGTACCGGGACACCAAACGGCTACACCTTC. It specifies CASRTGTPNGYTF.

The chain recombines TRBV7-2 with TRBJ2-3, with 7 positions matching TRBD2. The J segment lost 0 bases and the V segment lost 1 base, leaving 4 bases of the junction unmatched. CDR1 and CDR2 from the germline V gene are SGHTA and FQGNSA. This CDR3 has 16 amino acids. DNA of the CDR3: TGTGCCAGCAGCTTAGAACTAGCGACTAGCACAGATACGCAGTATTTT. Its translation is CASSLELATSTDTQYF.

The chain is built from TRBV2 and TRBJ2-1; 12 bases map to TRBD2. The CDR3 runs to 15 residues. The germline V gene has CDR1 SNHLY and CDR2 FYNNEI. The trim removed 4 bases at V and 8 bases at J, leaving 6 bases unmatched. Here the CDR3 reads CASSALAGGPYEQFF. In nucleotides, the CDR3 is TGTGCCAGCAGTGCGCTAGCGGGAGGGCCCTATGAGCAGTTCTTC.